This entry lists 3 T cell receptor beta chains sequenced from one sample in a study of early T cells in non-severe SARS-CoV-2 infection. TCRdb reprocessed the 5' RACE reads via MiXCR and lists one record per CDR3 protein. The sample has about 70,000 distinct CDR3 sequences; about 9.1% are singletons. Source: whole blood, taken at baseline. Receptors originate from an adult who was a healthcare worker with PCR-confirmed SARS-CoV-2 infection or an uninfected control (not recorded which).

The V and J genes are TRBV2 and TRBJ1-4, with a tentative D call TRBD1 (5 bases). V lost 5 bases to trimming and J lost 0 bases, with 7 bases between them. In germline, CDR1 is SNHLY, CDR2 FYNNEI. This CDR3 comprises 14 residues. DNA of the CDR3: TGTGCCAGCAGTTTGGGGGCAACTAATGAAAAACTGTTTTTT. This codes for CASSLGATNEKLFF. Full variable domain (missing parts from reference TRBV2 and TRBJ1-4): EPEVTQTPSHQVTQMGQEVILRCVPISNHLYFYWYRQILGQKVEFLVSFYNNEISEKSEIFDDQFSVERPDGSNFTLKIRSTKLEDSAMYFCASSLGATNEKLFFGSGTQLSVL.

This clonotype was seen repeatedly, ten times or more. The chain uses TRBV20-1 and TRBJ1-5; D call uncertain. Trimming stripped 0 bases from V and 0 bases from J, with 6 bases between. The CDR3 is 14 amino acids. Germline CDR1 and CDR2: DFQATT and SNEGSKA (reference sequence). CDR3 residues: CSAREPNSNQPQHF. CDR3 coding DNA: TGCAGTGCTAGAGAGCCGAATAGCAATCAGCCCCAGCATTTT.

This clonotype came up once. CDR3 amino acids: CASSPQRTGRDIQYF. The CDR3 region has the DNA TGTGCCAGCAGTCCACAGAGGACAGGGAGGGACATTCAGTACTTC. The rearrangement uses TRBV28 and TRBJ2-4; D possibly corresponds to TRBD1 (8 bases). The V and J ends lost 5 bases and 8 bases respectively, with 19 bases between them. CDR1 is MDHEN and CDR2 is SYDVKM in the germline V gene. This CDR3 comprises 15 residues.